This T cell receptor (beta chain) derives from a study of blood T cell repertoires in COVID-19. The wider study: Acute and convalescent COVID-19 specimens originated in the United States, Italy and Spain. In each case, the material was cDNA or gDNA derived from T cells, B-cell-depleted T cells, or PBMCs.

The CDR3 runs 16 residues. V was pared by 7 bases and J by 3 bases, with 21 bases between. The germline V gene has CDR1 MDHEN and CDR2 SYDVKM. Libraries were prepared by immunoSEQ multiplex PCR; TCRdb keeps only in-frame clonotypes and omits some of them. The profile shows around 150,000 clones, about 86% of them singletons. Sequencing used peripheral blood. The chain recombines TRBV28 with TRBJ1-2; a possible D gene is TRBD1 (6 bases). This TCR was recovered from a man between 65 and 85 years old with acute or convalescent COVID-19. The CDR3 here is CASIGAIQGSYYGYTF. The DNA of the CDR3 is TGTGCCAGCATTGGGGCAATACAGGGTTCGTACTATGGCTACACCTTC.